This T cell receptor beta chain appears in the sequencing data of a study of CD8+CD57+ T cells in acquired aplastic anemia (dated by TCRdb to the late 2010s). For the wider study: DNA extracted from sorted CD4+ and CD8+ cells had a mean of 3.2 ug, with a range of about 0.2 to 30 ug. CD8+CD57+ expansion was defined as frequency above the mean frequency observed in healthy subjects. Points the paper makes about the study in general: Between patients and healthy controls, no significant difference in CD8+ Simpson's diversity was found (P=0.060). Roughly 30 CD8+ CDR3 sequences were found to be shared between patients and controls, but these sequences appeared to be highly expressed in patients and within the immunodominant clones of the patients.

On this clonotype: Its antigen is currently not known. A much more abundant neighbour one base away suggests this may be a read error.

Flow cytometry had shown CD8+CD57+ cell expansion in the patients selected for sequencing. Every patient had severe acquired aplastic anemia, diagnosed using the International Study of Aplastic Anemia and Agranulocytosis and Camitta criteria. No therapy had been received by the patients at the time of blood sampling. The study deep-sequenced TCR repertoires of sorted CD4+ and CD8+ blood T cells from severe aplastic anemia patients and healthy subjects. In the USA, patient enrollment took place under clinicaltrials.gov protocols 00001620, 01623167, 00001397, 00071045, 00081523 and 00961064. Ficoll-Paque density gradient centrifugation was used to isolate peripheral blood mononuclear cells. Before DNA extraction, CD4+ and CD8+ T cells were sorted by FACS or by magnetic beads. Genomic DNA was used as template for profiling of TCR beta VDJ combinations and CDR3 sequences. An Illumina HiSeq 2000 was used for TCR repertoire sequencing. As for the authors' bioinformatics: Repertoire assessment relied on Simpson's diversity index, CDR3 size and DJ length profiles, and TRBV/TRBJ rearrangement plots. Whichever DNA sequence was most abundant in the deep sequencing data was defined as the immunodominant clone. CDR3 amino acid sequences were checked for sharing between subjects and were compared against published repertoires and the VDJdb database. The public reads were reprocessed in TCRdb via fastp at Q25 and MiXCR, keeping in-frame beta chains. Rows are combined by CDR3 protein, so each entry shows the most common genes and DNA. The V and J calls, along with clone size, are taken from TCRdb and not from the paper's own processing. Across this sample there are 150,000 to 200,000 distinct CDR3 sequences, with roughly 50% seen only once. Under 35% of the sample belongs to the ten largest clones.

The germline V gene (reference sequence) gives CDR1 as SGHKS and CDR2 as YYEKEE. Trimming at the junction amounts to 4 bases on V and 0 bases on J, and the germline ends lie 12 bases apart. The CDR3 numbers 15 residues from cysteine through phenylalanine. Only CDR3 DNA is held: 45 bases, read in frame from base 1. Material for sequencing was sorted CD4+, CD8+, or CD8+CD57+ T cells (not recorded which) from PBMCs. The chain is assembled from TRBV5-5 and TRBJ2-3; a tentative D match to TRBD2 spans 6 bases. The TCR sequence derives from a human donor with aplastic anemia. The DNA sequence is given as TGTGCCAGCAGCGACCGGGACTGTAGCACAGATACGCAGTATTTT. Its translation reads: CASSDRDCSTDTQYF.